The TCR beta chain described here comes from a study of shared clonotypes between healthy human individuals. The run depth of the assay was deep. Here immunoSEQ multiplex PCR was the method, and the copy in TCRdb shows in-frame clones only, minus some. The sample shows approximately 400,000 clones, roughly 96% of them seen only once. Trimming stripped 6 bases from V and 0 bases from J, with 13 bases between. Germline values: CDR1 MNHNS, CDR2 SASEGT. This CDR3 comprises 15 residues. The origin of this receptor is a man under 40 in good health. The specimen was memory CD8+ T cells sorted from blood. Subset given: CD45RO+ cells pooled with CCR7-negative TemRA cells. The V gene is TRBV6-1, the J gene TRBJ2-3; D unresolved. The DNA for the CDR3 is TGTGCCAGCAGCAAACCTGCACTTAGCACAGATACGCAGTATTTT. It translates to CASSKPALSTDTQYF.